This T cell receptor beta chain appears in the sequencing data of a study of CD8+CD57+ T cells in acquired aplastic anemia. Study details: When averaged, DNA from sorted CD4+ and CD8+ cells came to 3 to 3.5 ug.

The germline gives CDR1 SGHTA, CDR2 FQGNSA. With 1 base clipped from V and 3 bases from J, the junction kept 9 bases outside the gene matches. This CDR3 spans 17 amino acids. In the case of this clonotype: The target antigen is unknown.

The study, taken as a whole, reports: Patients and controls were not found to differ significantly in CD8+ Simpson's diversity. Common to patients and controls were roughly 30 CD8+ CDR3 sequences.

Genomic DNA, serving as template, underwent TCR beta VDJ and CDR3 profiling. TCRdb processed the reads anew with MiXCR; each CDR3 protein has one entry. The sample shows 250,000 to 350,000 distinct CDR3 sequences, around 60% of them seen only once. The source is a human donor with severe aplastic anemia or a healthy control (not recorded which). The specimen sequenced was sorted CD4+, CD8+, or CD8+CD57+ T cells (not recorded which) from PBMCs. The chain combines TRBV7-2 with TRBJ2-3; 8 bases align to TRBD2. The CDR3 nucleotides are TGTGCCAGCAGCTTAGTGACCGGACTAGCCGTGACAGATACGCAGTATTTT. It codes for CASSLVTGLAVTDTQYF.